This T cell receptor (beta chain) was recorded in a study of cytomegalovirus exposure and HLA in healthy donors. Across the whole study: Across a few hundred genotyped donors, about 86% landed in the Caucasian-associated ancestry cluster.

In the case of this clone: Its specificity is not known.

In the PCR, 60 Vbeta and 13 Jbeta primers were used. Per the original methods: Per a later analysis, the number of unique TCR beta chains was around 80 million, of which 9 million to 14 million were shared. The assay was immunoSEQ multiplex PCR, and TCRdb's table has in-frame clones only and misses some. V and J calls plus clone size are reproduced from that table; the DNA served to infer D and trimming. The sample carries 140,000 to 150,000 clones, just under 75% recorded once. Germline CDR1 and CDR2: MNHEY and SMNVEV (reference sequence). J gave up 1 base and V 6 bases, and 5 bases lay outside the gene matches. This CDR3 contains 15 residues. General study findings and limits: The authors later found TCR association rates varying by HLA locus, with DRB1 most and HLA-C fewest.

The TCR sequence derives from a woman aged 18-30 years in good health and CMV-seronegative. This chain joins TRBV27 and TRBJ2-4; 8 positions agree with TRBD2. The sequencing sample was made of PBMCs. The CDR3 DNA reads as TGTGCCAGCAGGGCGGGGGGCAATGCCAAAAACATTCAGTACTTC. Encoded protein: CASRAGGNAKNIQYF.